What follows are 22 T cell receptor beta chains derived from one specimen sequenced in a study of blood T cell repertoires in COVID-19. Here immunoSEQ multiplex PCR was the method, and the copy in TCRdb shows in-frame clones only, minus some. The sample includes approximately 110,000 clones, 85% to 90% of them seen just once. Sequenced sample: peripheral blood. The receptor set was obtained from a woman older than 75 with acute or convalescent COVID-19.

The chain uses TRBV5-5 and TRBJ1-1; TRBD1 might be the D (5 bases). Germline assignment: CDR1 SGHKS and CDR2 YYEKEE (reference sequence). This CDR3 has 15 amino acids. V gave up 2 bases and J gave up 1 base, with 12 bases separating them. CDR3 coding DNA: TGTGCCAGCAGCTTCTATTCAGGACAGAACACTGAAGCTTTCTTT. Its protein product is CASSFYSGQNTEAFF.

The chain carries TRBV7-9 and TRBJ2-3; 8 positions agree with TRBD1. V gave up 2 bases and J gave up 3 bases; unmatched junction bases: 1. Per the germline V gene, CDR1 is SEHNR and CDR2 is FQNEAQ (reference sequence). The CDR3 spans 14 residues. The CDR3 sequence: CASSLQGATDTQYF. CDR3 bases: TGTGCCAGCAGCTTACAGGGGGCAACAGATACGCAGTATTTT.

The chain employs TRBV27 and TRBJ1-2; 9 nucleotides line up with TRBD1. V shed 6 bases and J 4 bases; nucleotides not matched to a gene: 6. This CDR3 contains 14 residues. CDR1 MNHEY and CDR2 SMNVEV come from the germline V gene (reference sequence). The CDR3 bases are TGTGCCAGCAGAACAGGGGGCGCTTTCTATGGCTACACCTTC. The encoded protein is CASRTGGAFYGYTF.

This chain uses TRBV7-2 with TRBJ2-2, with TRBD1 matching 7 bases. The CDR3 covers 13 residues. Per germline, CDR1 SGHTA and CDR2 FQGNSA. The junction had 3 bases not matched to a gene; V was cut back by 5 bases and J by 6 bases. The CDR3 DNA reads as TGTGCCAGCAGCCAGGGGACAGCCGGGGAGCTGTTTTTT. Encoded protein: CASSQGTAGELFF.

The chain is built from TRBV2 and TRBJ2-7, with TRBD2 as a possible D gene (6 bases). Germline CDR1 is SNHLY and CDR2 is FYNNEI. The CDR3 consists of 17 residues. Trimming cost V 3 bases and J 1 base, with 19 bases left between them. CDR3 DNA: TGTGCCAGCAGTGAGCTACCTCTAGCGCTAGCATCCTACGAGCAGTACTTC. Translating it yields CASSELPLALASYEQYF.

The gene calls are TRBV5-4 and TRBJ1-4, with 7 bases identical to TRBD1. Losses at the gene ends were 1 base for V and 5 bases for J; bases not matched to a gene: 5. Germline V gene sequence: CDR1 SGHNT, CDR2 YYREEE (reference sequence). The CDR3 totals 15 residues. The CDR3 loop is CASSLKTGTNEKLFF. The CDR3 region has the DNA TGTGCCAGCAGCTTGAAGACAGGGACAAATGAAAAACTGTTTTTT.

The CDR3 region is CASSGGKTRPQETQYF. The CDR3 coding sequence is TGTGCCAGCAGTGGAGGAAAGACCCGACCCCAAGAGACCCAGTACTTC. This chain links TRBV2 with TRBJ2-5; unclear D gene. Trimming cost V 4 bases and J 1 base, with 16 bases left between them. From germline, CDR1 is SNHLY and CDR2 FYNNEI. This CDR3 region has 16 residues.

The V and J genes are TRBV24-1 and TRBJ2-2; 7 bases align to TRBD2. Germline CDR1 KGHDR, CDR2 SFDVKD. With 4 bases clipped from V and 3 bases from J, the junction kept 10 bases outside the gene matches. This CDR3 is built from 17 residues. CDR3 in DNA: TGTGCCACCAGTGAAGGGCGGGGAGGGCTTGACACCGGGGAGCTGTTTTTT. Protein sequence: CATSEGRGGLDTGELFF.

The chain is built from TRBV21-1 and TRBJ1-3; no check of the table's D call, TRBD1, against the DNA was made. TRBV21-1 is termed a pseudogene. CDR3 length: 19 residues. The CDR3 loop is CASTTPDRDAILSGNTIYF. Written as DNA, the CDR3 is TGTGCCAGCACCACACCTGACAGAGATGCGATACTCTCTGGAAACACCATATATTTT.

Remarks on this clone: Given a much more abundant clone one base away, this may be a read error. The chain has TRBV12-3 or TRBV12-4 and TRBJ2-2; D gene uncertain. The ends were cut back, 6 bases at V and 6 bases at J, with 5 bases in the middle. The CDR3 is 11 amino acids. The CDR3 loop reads CASSLSGELFF. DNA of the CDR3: TGTGCCAGCAGCCTCTCCGGGGAGCTGTTTTTT.

DNA of the CDR3: TGTGCCAGCTCACCACCCTCATCAACTGGACAGGGCCACGAGCAGTACTTC. Its protein product is CASSPPSSTGQGHEQYF. The chain employs TRBV18 and TRBJ2-7; TRBD1 matches 8 bases. This CDR3 is 17 amino acids long. J gave up 5 bases and V 0 bases, and 12 bases lay outside the gene matches. Per the germline V gene, CDR1 is KGHSH and CDR2 is LQKENI. Full variable domain (rest looked up from reference TRBV18 and TRBJ2-7): NAGVMQNPRHLVRRRGQEARLRCSPMKGHSHVYWYRQLPEEGLKFMVYLQKENIIDESGMPKERFSAEFPKEGPSILRIQQVVRGDSAAYFCASSPPSSTGQGHEQYFGPGTRLTVT.

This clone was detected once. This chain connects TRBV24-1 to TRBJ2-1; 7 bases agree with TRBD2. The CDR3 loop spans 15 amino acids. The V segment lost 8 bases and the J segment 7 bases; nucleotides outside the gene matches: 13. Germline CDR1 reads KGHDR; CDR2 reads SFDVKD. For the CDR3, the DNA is TGTGCCACCAAGGGAGGGATCGAATCGGGGAATGAGCAGTTCTTC. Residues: CATKGGIESGNEQFF.

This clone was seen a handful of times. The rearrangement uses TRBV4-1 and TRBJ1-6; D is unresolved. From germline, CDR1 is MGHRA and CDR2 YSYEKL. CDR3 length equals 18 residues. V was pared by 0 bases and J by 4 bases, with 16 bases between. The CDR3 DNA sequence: TGCGCCAGCAGCCAAGATAGCCTCTGGGTGTCTTATAATTCACCCCTCCACTTT. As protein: CASSQDSLWVSYNSPLHF.

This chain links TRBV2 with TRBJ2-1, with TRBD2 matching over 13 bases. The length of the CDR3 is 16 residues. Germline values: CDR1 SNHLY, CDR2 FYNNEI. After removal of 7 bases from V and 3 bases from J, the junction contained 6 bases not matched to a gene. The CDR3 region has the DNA TGTGCCAGCACCGAGACTAGCGGGGGGTACTACAATGAGCAGTTCTTC. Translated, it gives CASTETSGGYYNEQFF.

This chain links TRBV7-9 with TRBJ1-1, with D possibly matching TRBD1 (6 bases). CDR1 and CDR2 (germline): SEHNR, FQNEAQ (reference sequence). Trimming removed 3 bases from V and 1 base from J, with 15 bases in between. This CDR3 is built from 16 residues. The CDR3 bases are TGTGCCAGCAGCTTGGGGTGGGGGCTAGAGAACACTGAAGCTTTCTTT. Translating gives CASSLGWGLENTEAFF.

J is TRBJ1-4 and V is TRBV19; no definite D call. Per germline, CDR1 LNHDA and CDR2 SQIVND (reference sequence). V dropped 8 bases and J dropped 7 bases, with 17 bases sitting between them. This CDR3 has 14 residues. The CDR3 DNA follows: TGTGCCAGTGCATGGGGAGGCCTGAGTGAAAAACTGTTTTTT. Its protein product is CASAWGGLSEKLFF.

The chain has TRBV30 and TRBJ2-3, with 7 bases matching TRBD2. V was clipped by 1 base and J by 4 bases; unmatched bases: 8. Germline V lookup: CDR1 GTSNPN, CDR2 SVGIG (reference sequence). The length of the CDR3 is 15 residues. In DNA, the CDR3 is TGTGCCTGGAGTGAACTAGCGTGGTACGCAGATACGCAGTATTTT. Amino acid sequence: CAWSELAWYADTQYF.

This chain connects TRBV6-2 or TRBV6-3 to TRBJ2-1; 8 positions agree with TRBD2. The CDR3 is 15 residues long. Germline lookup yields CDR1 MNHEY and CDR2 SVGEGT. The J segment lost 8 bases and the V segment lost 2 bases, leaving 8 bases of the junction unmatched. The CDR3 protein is CASSYAGGDKDEQFF. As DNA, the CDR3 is TGTGCCAGCAGTTACGCGGGGGGAGACAAAGATGAGCAGTTCTTC.

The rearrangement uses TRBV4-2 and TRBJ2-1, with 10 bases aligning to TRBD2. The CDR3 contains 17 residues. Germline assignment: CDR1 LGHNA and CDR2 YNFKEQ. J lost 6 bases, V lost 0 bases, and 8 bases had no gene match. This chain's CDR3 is CASSQDTVGLAANEQFF. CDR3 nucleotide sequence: TGTGCCAGCAGCCAAGACACGGTAGGACTAGCGGCCAATGAGCAGTTCTTC.

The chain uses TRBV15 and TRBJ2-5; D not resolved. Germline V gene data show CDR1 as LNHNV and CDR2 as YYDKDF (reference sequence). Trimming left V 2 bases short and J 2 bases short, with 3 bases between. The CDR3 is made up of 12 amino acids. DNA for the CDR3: TGTGCCACCAGCAGACCACAAGAGACCCAGTACTTC. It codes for CATSRPQETQYF.

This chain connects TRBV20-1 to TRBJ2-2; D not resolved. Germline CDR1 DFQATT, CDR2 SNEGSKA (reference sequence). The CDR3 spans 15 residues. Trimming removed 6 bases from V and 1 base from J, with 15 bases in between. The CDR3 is CSASRDPRNTGELFF. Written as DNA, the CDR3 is TGCAGTGCCAGTCGCGATCCGCGGAACACCGGGGAGCTGTTTTTT.

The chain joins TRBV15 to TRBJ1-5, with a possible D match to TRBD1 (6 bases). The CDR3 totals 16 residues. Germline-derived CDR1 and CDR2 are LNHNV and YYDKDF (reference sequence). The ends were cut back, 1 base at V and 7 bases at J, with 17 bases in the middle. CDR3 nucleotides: TGTGCCACCAGCAGAGTCGCCGGGACATTGGGACAGCCCCAGCATTTT. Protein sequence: CATSRVAGTLGQPQHF.